This TCR beta chain was observed in a study of T cells in Graves' hyperthyroidism and ophthalmopathy. Worth noting for this clonotype: Its specificity is unknown. Germline is not matched at one junction end, which may reflect a read error.

Germline loops: CDR1 SGDLS, CDR2 YYNGEE. The CDR3 sequence is 14 residues long. Findings and limits, study-wide: In the blood, most expanded thyroid clonotypes above 0.001 appeared as well.

TCR beta CDR3 regions were amplified from RNA. First-round RT-PCR targeting the TCR CDR3 was performed with the HTBI primer set. Using its own MiXCR run on the multiplex PCR reads, TCRdb lists one record per CDR3 protein. The top ten hold 6.2% of the sample, which has tens of thousands of distinct CDR3 sequences, 49% seen once. This TCR came from a woman aged 50 to 60 with Graves' hyperthyroidism that later progressed to Graves' ophthalmopathy. The rearrangement joins TRBV9 to TRBJ1-2; maybe TRBD1 (6 bases). The specimen sequenced was blood. CDR3 bases: TGTGTCAGCAGGAGCGGGGGGCGCAGGTATGGCTACACCTTC. Translated, it gives CVSRSGGRRYGYTF. The full variable domain, completed using reference TRBV9 and TRBJ1-2, is DSGVTQTPKHLITATGQRVTLRCSPRSGDLSVYWYQQSLDQGLQFLIQYYNGEERAKGNILERFSAQQFPDLHSELNLSSLELGDSALYFCVSRSGGRRYGYTFGSGTRLTVV.